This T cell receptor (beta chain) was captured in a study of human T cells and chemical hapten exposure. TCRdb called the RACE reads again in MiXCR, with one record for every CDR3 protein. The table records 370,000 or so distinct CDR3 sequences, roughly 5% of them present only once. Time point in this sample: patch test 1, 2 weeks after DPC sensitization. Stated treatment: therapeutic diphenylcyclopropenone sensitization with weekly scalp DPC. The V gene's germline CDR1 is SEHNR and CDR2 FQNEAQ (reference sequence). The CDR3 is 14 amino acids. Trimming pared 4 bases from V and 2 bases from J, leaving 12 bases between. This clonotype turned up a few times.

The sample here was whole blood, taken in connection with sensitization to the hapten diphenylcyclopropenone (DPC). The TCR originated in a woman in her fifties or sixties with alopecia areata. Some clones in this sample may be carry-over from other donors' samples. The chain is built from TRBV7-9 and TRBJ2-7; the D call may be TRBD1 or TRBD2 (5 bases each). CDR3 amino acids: CASSSQVGAYEQYF. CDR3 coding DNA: TGTGCCAGCAGCTCTCAGGTGGGGGCCTACGAGCAGTACTTC.